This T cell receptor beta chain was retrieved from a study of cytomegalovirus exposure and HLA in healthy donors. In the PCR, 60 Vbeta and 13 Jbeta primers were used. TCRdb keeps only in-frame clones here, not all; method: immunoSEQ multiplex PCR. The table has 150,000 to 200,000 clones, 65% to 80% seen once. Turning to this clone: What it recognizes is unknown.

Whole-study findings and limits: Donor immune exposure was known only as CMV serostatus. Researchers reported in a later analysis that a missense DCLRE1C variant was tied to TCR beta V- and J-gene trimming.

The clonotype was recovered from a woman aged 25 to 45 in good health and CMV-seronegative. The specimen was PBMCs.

CDR3 in DNA: TGCAGCTCGGGACAGGGGGTCGCTGAAGCTTTCTTT. Residues: CSSGQGVAEAFF. The chain links TRBV29-1 to TRBJ1-1, with TRBD1 matching 11 bases. The CDR3 is made up of 12 amino acids. The germline gives CDR1 SQVTM, CDR2 ANQGSEA. V shed 8 bases, J shed 6 bases, and the junction held 5 bases outside the gene matches.